The T cell receptor (beta chain) under discussion was sequenced for a study of blood T cell repertoires in COVID-19. Overall study: Acute and convalescent COVID-19 specimens originated in the United States, Italy and Spain. PBMCs, B-cell-depleted T cells, or T cells were the source of the cDNA or gDNA that made up the material.

Comment on this clone: The sample holds other DNA sequences that translate to the same CDR3.

The CDR3 spans 14 residues. Germline V lookup: CDR1 SGDLS, CDR2 YYNGEE. Unmatched junction bases numbered 2, after V lost 2 bases and J lost 3 bases. Sequencing used immunoSEQ multiplex PCR; TCRdb keeps in-frame clones, though not all of them. The table lists about 140,000 clones, around 88% of them singletons. This rearrangement joins TRBV9 to TRBJ2-7, with TRBD1 identical over 10 bases. This receptor was identified in a human donor in a cohort sampled during active COVID-19. Sequenced: peripheral blood. The DNA of the CDR3 is TGTGCCAGCAGCGTTGGACAGGGGGACTACGAGCAGTACTTC. Amino acid sequence: CASSVGQGDYEQYF.